Shown below are 7 T cell receptor beta chains from a single sample sequenced in a study of shared clonotypes between healthy human individuals (dated by TCRdb to about 2020). For the CD8 naive samples, CD45RO-negative cells were positively selected for CCR7, yielding a CD45RA+CCR7+ population from which TemRA cells were excluded. Preparation of the library involved the immunoSEQ multiplex PCR assay. In its TCRdb copy, this immuneACCESS table keeps in-frame sequences only and misses some clones. Where compared with another copy, unresolved V genes explain less than half of these, and the others have no known cause. The sample table shows about 1,800,000 clones, and about 95% are seen once. The top ten hold roughly 1% of the sample. Sequencing was done on a sample of naive CD8+ T cells sorted from blood. Read against the paper, the sample's cell subset or site label means: CD45RA+CCR7+. Every receptor here comes from a young man in good health.

This sequence joins TRBV2 and TRBJ1-1; D is unresolved. From germline, CDR1 is SNHLY and CDR2 FYNNEI. The V gene lost 7 bases and the J gene lost 5 bases, with 20 bases spanning the gap. This CDR3 contains 15 residues. CDR3 loop: CASTYGRLLETEAFF. For the CDR3, the DNA is TGTGCCAGCACCTACGGGAGGCTATTGGAGACTGAAGCTTTCTTT.

The chain is built from TRBV7-8 and TRBJ2-7; weak D call: TRBD2 (5 bases). Per germline, CDR1 SGHVS and CDR2 FQNEAQ. There are 12 residues in the CDR3. V was pared by 5 bases and J by 4 bases, with 9 bases between. The CDR3 sequence is CASSQPGYEQYF. For the CDR3, the DNA is TGTGCCAGCAGCCAGCCGGGATACGAGCAGTACTTC.

The chain uses TRBV15 and TRBJ2-1; weak D call: TRBD2 (6 bases). Trimming stripped 0 bases from V and 4 bases from J, with 16 bases between. Per the germline V gene, CDR1 is LNHNV and CDR2 is YYDKDF (reference sequence). The CDR3 spans 17 residues. CDR3 coding DNA: TGTGCCACCAGCAGAGATCTGGCGGGACCCTCTTACAATGAGCAGTTCTTC. It specifies CATSRDLAGPSYNEQFF.

The chain uses TRBV7-8 and TRBJ2-1; D might be TRBD1 or TRBD2, each matching 6 bases. This CDR3 comprises 16 residues. The germline V gene has CDR1 SGHVS and CDR2 FQNEAQ. V was shortened by 1 base and J by 0 bases, with 10 bases between the two germline ends. CDR3 nucleotide sequence: TGTGCCAGCAGCTTAGGGGGGGCTTACTCCTACAATGAGCAGTTCTTC. It codes for CASSLGGAYSYNEQFF.

The CDR3 nucleotides read TGCAGCGTTGACCCAGGGGGCATGAACACTGAAGCTTTCTTT. This translates into CSVDPGGMNTEAFF. The rearrangement joins TRBV29-1 to TRBJ1-1; 8 bases line up with TRBD1. This CDR3 has 14 amino acids. V lost 3 bases, J lost 0 bases, and 3 bases stayed unmatched. The germline CDR1 and CDR2 sequences are SQVTM and ANQGSEA. Combining the CDR3 with reference TRBV29-1 and TRBJ1-1 gives the whole variable domain SAVISQKPSRDICQRGTSLTIQCQVDSQVTMMFWYRQQPGQSLTLIATANQGSEATYESGFVIDKFPISRPNLTFSTLTVSNMSPEDSSIYLCSVDPGGMNTEAFFGQGTRLTVV.

The V and J genes are TRBV7-9 and TRBJ2-7; maybe TRBD2 (5 bases). V was shortened by 4 bases and J by 2 bases, with 12 bases between the two germline ends. The CDR3 is 14 residues long. The germline CDR1 and CDR2 sequences are SEHNR and FQNEAQ (reference sequence). The CDR3 reads CASSYGSGTYEQYF. The CDR3 DNA follows: TGTGCCAGCAGCTATGGGAGCGGCACCTACGAGCAGTACTTC.

This rearrangement joins TRBV2 to TRBJ1-2, with D possibly matching TRBD1 (6 bases). This CDR3 has 15 amino acids. Trimming cost V 1 base and J 1 base, with 10 bases left between them. CDR1 SNHLY and CDR2 FYNNEI come from the germline V gene. The CDR3 here is CASSEVQGSNYGYTF. CDR3 DNA sequence: TGTGCCAGCAGTGAAGTACAGGGTAGTAACTATGGCTACACCTTC.